The sequence of this TCR beta chain was determined in a study of blood T cell repertoires in COVID-19. Study-wide context: The United States, Italy and Spain were the sources of the acute and convalescent COVID-19 samples. Nucleic acid was either cDNA or gDNA, and it came from T cells, B-cell-depleted T cells, or PBMCs.

Only a few counts were recorded for this clone. Sequencing used immunoSEQ multiplex PCR; TCRdb keeps in-frame clones, though not all of them. The table records some 150,000 clones, around nine tenths of them present only once. CDR1 is SGHNT, CDR2 YYREEE, per germline (reference sequence). Trimming took off 4 bases at V and 3 bases at J, with 8 bases between the two ends. The CDR3 extends over 13 amino acids. The clonotype was recovered from a human donor in a cohort sampled during active COVID-19. The sample taken for sequencing was peripheral blood. The genes are TRBV5-4 and TRBJ1-5; no firm D call. CDR3 coding DNA: TGTGCCAGCAGCCTAGACGTCAATCAGCCCCAGCATTTT. Protein: CASSLDVNQPQHF.